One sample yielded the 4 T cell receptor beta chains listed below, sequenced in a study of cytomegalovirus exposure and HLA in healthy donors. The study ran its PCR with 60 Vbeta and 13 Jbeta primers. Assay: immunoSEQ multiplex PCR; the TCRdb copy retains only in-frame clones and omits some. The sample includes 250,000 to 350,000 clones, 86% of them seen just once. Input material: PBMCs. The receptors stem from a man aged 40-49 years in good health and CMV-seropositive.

The CDR3 loop is CSVPLGGFYGYTF. The CDR3 DNA follows: TGCAGCGTTCCCCTGGGGGGATTCTATGGCTACACCTTC. The chain joins TRBV29-1 to TRBJ1-2; the D gene is possibly TRBD1 (5 bases). The CDR3 extends over 13 amino acids. Germline CDR1 SQVTM, CDR2 ANQGSEA. V shed 5 bases and J shed 4 bases, with 14 bases lying between them. Full variable domain (rest looked up from reference TRBV29-1 and TRBJ1-2): SAVISQKPSRDICQRGTSLTIQCQVDSQVTMMFWYRQQPGQSLTLIATANQGSEATYESGFVIDKFPISRPNLTFSTLTVSNMSPEDSSIYLCSVPLGGFYGYTFGSGTRLTVV.

The CDR3 sequence: CASSADPGQGTNEKLFF. CDR3 sequence (DNA): TGTGCCAGCAGCGCGGACCCGGGACAGGGCACTAATGAAAAACTGTTTTTT. The chain joins TRBV7-9 to TRBJ1-4; 9 bases are a match to TRBD1. The CDR3 is made up of 17 amino acids. V trimming: 5 bases; J trimming: 2 bases; junction bases outside the gene matches: 9. Germline CDR1 is SEHNR and CDR2 is FQNEAQ (reference sequence).

The CDR3 sequence is CASRGSGGRASGSNEQFF. The DNA for the CDR3 is TGTGCCAGCAGGGGGTCAGGGGGCCGGGCTAGCGGGAGCAATGAGCAGTTCTTC. The rearrangement links TRBV25-1 to TRBJ2-1; TRBD2 matches at 10 bases. Germline-derived CDR1 and CDR2 are MGHDK and SYGVNS. There are 18 residues in the CDR3. With 6 bases clipped from V and 6 bases from J, the junction kept 17 bases outside the gene matches.

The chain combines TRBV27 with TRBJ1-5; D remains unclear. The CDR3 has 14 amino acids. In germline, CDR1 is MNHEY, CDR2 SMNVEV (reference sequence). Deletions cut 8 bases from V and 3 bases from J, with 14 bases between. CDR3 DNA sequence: TGTGCCAGCCGAGAGGGAAGTTACAATCAGCCCCAGCATTTT. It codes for CASREGSYNQPQHF.